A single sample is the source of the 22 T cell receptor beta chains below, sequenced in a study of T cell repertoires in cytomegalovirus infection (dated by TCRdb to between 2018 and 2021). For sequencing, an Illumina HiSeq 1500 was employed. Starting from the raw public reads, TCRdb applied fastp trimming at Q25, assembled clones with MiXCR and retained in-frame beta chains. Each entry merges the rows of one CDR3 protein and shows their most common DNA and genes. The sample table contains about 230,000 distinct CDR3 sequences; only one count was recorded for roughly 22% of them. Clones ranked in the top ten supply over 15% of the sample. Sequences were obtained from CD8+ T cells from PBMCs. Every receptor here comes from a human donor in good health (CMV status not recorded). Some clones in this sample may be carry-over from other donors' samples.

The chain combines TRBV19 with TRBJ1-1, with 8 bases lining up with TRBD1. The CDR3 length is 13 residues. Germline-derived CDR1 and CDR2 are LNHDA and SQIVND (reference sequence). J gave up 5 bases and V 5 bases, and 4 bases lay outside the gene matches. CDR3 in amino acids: CASSPGGWTEAFF. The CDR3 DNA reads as TGTGCCAGTAGTCCAGGGGGCTGGACTGAAGCTTTCTTT.

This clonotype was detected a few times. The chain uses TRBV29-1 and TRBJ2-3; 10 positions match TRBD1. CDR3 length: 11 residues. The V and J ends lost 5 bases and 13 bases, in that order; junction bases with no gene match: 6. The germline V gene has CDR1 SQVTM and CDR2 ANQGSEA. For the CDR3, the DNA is TGCAGCGTTCCAGCGGACAGGGGGGAGTATTTT. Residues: CSVPADRGEYF.

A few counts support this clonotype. The CDR3, as DNA: TGTGCCAGCAGGCCCGGACAGGGGATAACTGAAGCTTTCTTT. Translation: CASRPGQGITEAFF. The J gene is TRBJ1-1, the V gene TRBV6-2 or TRBV6-3, with 9 bases aligning to TRBD1. The J segment lost 5 bases and the V segment lost 6 bases, leaving 7 bases of the junction unmatched. The CDR3 has 14 residues. In germline, CDR1 is MNHEY, CDR2 SVGEGT.

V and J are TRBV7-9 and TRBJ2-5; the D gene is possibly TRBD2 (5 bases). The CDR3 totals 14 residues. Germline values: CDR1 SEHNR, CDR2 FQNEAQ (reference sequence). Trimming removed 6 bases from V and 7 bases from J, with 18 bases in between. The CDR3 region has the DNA TGTGCCAGCAGGTCCGGACTGGGCGAGGGGACCCAGTACTTC. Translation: CASRSGLGEGTQYF.

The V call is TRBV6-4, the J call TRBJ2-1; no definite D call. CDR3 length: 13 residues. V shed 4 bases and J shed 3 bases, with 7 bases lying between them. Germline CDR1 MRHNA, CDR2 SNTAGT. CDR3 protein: CASSGNSYNEQFF. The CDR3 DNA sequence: TGTGCCAGCAGTGGTAACAGCTACAATGAGCAGTTCTTC.

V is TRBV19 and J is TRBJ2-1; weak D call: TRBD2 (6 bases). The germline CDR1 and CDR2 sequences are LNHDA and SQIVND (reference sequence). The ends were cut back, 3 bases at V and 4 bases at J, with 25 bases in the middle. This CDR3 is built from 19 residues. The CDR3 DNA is TGTGCCAGTAGTATCCGCCATATGGTTCTCCGGGACTCTTACAATGAGCAGTTCTTC. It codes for CASSIRHMVLRDSYNEQFF.

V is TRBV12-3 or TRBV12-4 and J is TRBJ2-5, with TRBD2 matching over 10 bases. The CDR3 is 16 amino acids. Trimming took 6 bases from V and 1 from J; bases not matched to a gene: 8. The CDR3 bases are TGTGCCAGCAGCCTCGGACTAGCGGATCTCCAAGAGACCCAGTACTTC. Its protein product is CASSLGLADLQETQYF.

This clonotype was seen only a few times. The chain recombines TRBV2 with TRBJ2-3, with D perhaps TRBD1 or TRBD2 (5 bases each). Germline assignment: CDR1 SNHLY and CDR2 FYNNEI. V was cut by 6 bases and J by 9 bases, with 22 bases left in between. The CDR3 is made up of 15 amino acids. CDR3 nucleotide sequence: TGTGCCAGCAGGGCCCCGGGACCCCTGGAATACACGCAGTATTTT. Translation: CASRAPGPLEYTQYF.

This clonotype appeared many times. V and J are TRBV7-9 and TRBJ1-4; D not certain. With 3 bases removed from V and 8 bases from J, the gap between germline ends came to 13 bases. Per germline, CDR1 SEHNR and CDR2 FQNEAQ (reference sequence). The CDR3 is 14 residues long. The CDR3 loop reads CASSFLRSGEKLFF. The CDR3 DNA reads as TGTGCCAGCAGCTTTTTGAGGAGCGGAGAAAAACTGTTTTTT.

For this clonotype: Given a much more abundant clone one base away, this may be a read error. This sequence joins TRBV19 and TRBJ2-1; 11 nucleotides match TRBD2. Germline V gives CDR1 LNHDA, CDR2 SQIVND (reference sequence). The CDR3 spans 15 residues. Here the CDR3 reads CASSLGTSGYNEQLF. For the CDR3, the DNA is TGTGCCAGTAGCCTCGGGACTAGCGGATACAATGAGCAGCTCTTC.

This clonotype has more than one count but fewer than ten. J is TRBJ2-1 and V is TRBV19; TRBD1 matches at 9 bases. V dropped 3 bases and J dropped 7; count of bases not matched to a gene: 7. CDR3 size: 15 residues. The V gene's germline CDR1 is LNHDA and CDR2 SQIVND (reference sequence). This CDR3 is CASSILGQGENEQFF. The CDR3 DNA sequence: TGTGCCAGTAGTATCTTGGGACAGGGTGAGAATGAGCAGTTCTTC.

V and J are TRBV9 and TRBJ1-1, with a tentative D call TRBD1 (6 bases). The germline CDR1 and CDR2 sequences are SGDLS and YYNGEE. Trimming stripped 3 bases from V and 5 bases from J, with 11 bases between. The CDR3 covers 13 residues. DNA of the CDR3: TGTGCCAGCAGCGCCACAGGGTTTACTGAAGCTTTCTTT. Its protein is CASSATGFTEAFF. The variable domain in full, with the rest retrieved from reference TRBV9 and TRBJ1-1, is DSGVTQTPKHLITATGQRVTLRCSPRSGDLSVYWYQQSLDQGLQFLIQYYNGEERAKGNILERFSAQQFPDLHSELNLSSLELGDSALYFCASSATGFTEAFFGQGTRLTVV.

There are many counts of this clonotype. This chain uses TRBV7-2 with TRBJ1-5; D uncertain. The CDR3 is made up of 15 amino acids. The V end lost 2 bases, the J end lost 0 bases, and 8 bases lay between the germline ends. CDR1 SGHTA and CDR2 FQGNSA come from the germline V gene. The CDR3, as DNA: TGTGCCAGCAGCTTATTCAGTAATAGCAATCAGCCCCAGCATTTT. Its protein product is CASSLFSNSNQPQHF.

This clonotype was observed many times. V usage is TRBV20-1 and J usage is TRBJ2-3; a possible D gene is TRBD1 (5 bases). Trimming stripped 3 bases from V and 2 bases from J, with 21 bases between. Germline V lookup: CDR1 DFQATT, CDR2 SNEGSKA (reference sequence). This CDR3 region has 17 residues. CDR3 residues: CSASDDSSGLYTDTQYF. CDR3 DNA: TGCAGTGCTAGTGACGACAGTTCAGGGCTTTACACAGATACGCAGTATTTT.

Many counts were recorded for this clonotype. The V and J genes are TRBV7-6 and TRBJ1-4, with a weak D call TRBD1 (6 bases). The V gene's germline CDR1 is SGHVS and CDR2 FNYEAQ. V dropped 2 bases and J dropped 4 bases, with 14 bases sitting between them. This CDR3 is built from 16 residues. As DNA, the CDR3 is TGTGCCAGCAGCTTATCCGGCAGGGGCGGTAATGAAAAACTGTTTTTT. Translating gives CASSLSGRGGNEKLFF. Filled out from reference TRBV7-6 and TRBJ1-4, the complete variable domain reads GAGVSQSPRYKVTKRGQDVALRCDPISGHVSLYWYRQALGQGPEFLTYFNYEAQQDKSGLPNDRFSAERPEGSISTLTIQRTEQRDSAMYRCASSLSGRGGNEKLFFGSGTQLSVL.

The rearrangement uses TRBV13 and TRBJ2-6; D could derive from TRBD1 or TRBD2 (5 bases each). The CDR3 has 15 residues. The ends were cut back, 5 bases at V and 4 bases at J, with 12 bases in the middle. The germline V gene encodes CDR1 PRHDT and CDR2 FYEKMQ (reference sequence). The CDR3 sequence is CASSTEGLGANVLTF. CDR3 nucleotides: TGTGCCAGCAGCACCGAGGGGTTGGGGGCCAACGTCCTGACTTTC.

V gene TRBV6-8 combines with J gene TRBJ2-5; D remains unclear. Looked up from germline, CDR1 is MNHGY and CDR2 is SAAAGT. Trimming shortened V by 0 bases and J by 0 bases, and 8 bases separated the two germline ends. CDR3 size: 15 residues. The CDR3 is CASSYSTENQETQYF. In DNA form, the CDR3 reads TGTGCCAGCAGTTACTCGACGGAGAACCAAGAGACCCAGTACTTC.

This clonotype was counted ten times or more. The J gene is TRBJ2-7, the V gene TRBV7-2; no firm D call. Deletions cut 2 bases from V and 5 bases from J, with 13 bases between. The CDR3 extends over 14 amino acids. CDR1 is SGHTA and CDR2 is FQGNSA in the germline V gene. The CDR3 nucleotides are TGTGCCAGCAGCTTAACCGCGACCCTTAACGAGCAGTACTTC. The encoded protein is CASSLTATLNEQYF.

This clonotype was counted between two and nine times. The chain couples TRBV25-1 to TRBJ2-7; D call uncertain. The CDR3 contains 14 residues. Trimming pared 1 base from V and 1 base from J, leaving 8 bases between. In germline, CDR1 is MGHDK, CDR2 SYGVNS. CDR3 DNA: TGTGCCAGCAGTGAATCCCACAGATCCTACGAGCAGTACTTC. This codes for CASSESHRSYEQYF.

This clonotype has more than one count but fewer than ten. This CDR3 is CASRPKDRVRPGELFF. CDR3 DNA sequence: TGTGCCAGCAGACCAAAGGACAGGGTTAGGCCCGGGGAGCTGTTTTTT. The chain has TRBV12-3 or TRBV12-4 and TRBJ2-2; 8 bases match TRBD1. With V trimmed by 6 bases and J by 6 bases, 12 bases remained unmatched. The length of the CDR3 is 16 residues.

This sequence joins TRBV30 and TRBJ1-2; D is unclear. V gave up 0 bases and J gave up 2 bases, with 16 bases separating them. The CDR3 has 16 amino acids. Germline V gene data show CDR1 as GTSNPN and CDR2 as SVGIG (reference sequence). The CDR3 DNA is TGTGCCTGGAGTGTAGACTCGTTTCTACCCAACTATGGCTACACCTTC. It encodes CAWSVDSFLPNYGYTF.

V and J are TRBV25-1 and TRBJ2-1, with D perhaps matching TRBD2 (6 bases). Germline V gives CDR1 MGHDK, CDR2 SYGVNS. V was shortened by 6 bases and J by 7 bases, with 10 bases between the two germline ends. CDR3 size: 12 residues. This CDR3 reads CASRGGKNEQFF. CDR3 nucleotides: TGTGCCAGCAGGGGGGGAAAGAATGAGCAGTTCTTC.